The T cell receptor beta chain described here comes from a study of OX40 agonist ivuxolimab in advanced cancers. Study-wide results and limits: It was also the case that some nonresponders had low normalized T-cell clonal expansion.

The CDR3 runs 16 residues. The V and J ends lost 2 bases and 3 bases respectively, with 17 bases between them. Per germline, CDR1 MNHNY and CDR2 SVGAGI (reference sequence). The method was immunoSEQ multiplex PCR; TCRdb's version includes in-frame clones alone and lacks a portion of them. In the table there are around 53,000 clones, over 75% of which are singletons. This clone was detected a few times. What it recognizes is unknown. This chain uses TRBV6-6 with TRBJ2-7; possibly TRBD2 for D (6 bases). Sequences were derived from CD4+ or CD8+ T cells sorted from blood, sampled in a trial of the OX40 agonist ivuxolimab. The source of this sequence is an adult with an advanced solid tumor such as melanoma, head and neck, liver or kidney cancer. In DNA, the CDR3 is TGTGCCAGCAGTTACCCGGCAACGGGAGTTAACTACGAGCAGTACTTC. The encoded protein is CASSYPATGVNYEQYF.